Included here is one T cell receptor (beta chain) sequence, with context. The antigen is undetermined. This record belongs to a study of blood T cells in healthy people across ages. Findings of the study overall: Donor CMV infection status was unknown, possibly confounding age-related changes in expanded clonotypes.

The germline V gene has CDR1 MNHEY and CDR2 SMNVEV (reference sequence). The V end lost 6 bases, the J end lost 6 bases, and 15 bases lay between the germline ends. There are 13 residues in the CDR3. Alongside a J-beta primer mix, a sample-barcoded 5' primer served in a second PCR lasting about 7 to 12 cycles. TCRdb itself ran the 5' RACE reads through MiXCR, one entry per CDR3 protein. Of roughly 1,500,000 distinct CDR3 sequences in the sample, roughly a third were seen once. V usage is TRBV27 and J usage is TRBJ2-7, with D unclear. Sequencing was performed on blood. The receptor was derived from a woman aged 25 to 39 in good health. This CDR3 reads CASSLDPRLEQYF. The CDR3 nucleotides are TGTGCCAGCAGCCTAGACCCCCGGCTCGAGCAGTACTTC.